This T cell receptor beta chain was found in a study of T cells after yellow fever vaccination. With respect to this clonotype: Its matching antigen is unknown.

CDR1 is SGHNT and CDR2 is YYREEE in the germline V gene (reference sequence). This CDR3 comprises 14 residues. Germline trimming cut 5 bases from V and 5 bases from J; bases unmatched to any gene: 6. Whole-study results and caveats: Any FACS-sorted repertoire could hold abundant clonotypes that contaminate it from the bulk population. In post-booster samples, most primary-vaccination clones reappeared (just under 98% CD4, around 87% CD8).

A single record per CDR3 protein comes from TCRdb applying MiXCR to the 5' RACE reads. The sample consists of some 320,000 distinct CDR3 sequences, over 8.5% of them appearing once. Sequenced here: CD4+ T cells sorted from PBMCs, sampled 45 days after the yellow fever booster vaccination. This TCR was recovered from a man younger than 35 who received the YFV17D yellow fever vaccine. This rearrangement joins TRBV5-4 to TRBJ2-3; 9 bases are a match to TRBD1. The DNA for the CDR3 is TGTGCCAGCAGGAAGGACAGGGGAATAGATACGCAGTATTTT. The encoded protein is CASRKDRGIDTQYF.